This T cell receptor beta chain was retrieved from a study of shared clonotypes between healthy human individuals. V lost 1 base and J lost 3, with 8 bases in between. The CDR3 sequence is 14 residues long. CDR1 is LGHNT and CDR2 is FRNRAP in the germline V gene. Measured with immunoSEQ multiplex PCR; TCRdb has only the in-frame clones, and not every one. Of over a million clones listed, about 70% are singletons. This TCR was recovered from a young man in good health. What was sequenced was memory CD4+ T cells sorted from blood. The subset is: CD45RA-negative fraction. The J gene is TRBJ2-3, the V gene TRBV12-5; D might be TRBD1 or TRBD2, each matching 5 bases. CDR3 sequence reads: CASGLGGGTDTQYF. CDR3 DNA: TGTGCTAGTGGTTTGGGGGGCGGGACAGATACGCAGTATTTT.